The 32 T cell receptor beta chains below come from one sample, sequenced in a study of T cells after yellow fever vaccination. MiXCR was run by TCRdb on the 5' RACE reads, yielding one entry per CDR3 protein. The sample lists 100,000 to 150,000 distinct CDR3 sequences, under 9% occurring once. Sequencing used CD8+ T cells sorted from PBMCs, obtained on the day of the yellow fever booster vaccination. These receptors originate from a man aged 18 to 29 who received the YFV17D yellow fever vaccine.

The rearrangement joins TRBV4-1 to TRBJ2-1; D assignment may be TRBD1 or TRBD2 (6 bases each). The CDR3 runs to 16 residues. Trimming took off 0 bases at V and 3 bases at J, with 12 bases between the two ends. Germline V gives CDR1 MGHRA, CDR2 YSYEKL. The chain's CDR3 is CASSQDTGANYNEQFF. CDR3 nucleotide sequence: TGCGCCAGCAGCCAAGATACGGGGGCCAACTACAATGAGCAGTTCTTC.

This sequence joins TRBV19 and TRBJ1-5; no firm D call. CDR1 LNHDA and CDR2 SQIVND come from the germline V gene (reference sequence). This CDR3 is built from 14 residues. Trimming stripped 7 bases from V and 3 bases from J, with 13 bases between. The CDR3 DNA follows: TGTGCCAGTACCCCGGCCGGCCCCAATCAGCCCCAGCATTTT. Residues: CASTPAGPNQPQHF.

In this sample, this clonotype turned up a few times. V gene TRBV14 combines with J gene TRBJ2-1; 11 bases line up with TRBD1. V lost 5 bases, J lost 6 bases, and 9 bases stayed unmatched. CDR3 length: 16 residues. Per germline, CDR1 SGHDN and CDR2 FVKESK. CDR3 DNA: TGTGCCAGCAGCTCTCCGGGACAGGGGGTAATCAATGAGCAGTTCTTC. This encodes CASSSPGQGVINEQFF.

A few counts support this clonotype. This chain uses TRBV14 with TRBJ2-1; TRBD2 matches at 7 bases. The germline V gene encodes CDR1 SGHDN and CDR2 FVKESK. The length of the CDR3 is 14 residues. The V segment lost 0 bases and the J segment 6 bases; nucleotides outside the gene matches: 2. The CDR3 DNA follows: TGTGCCAGCAGCCAAGATTGGGGGGGCAATGAGCAGTTCTTC. Translating it yields CASSQDWGGNEQFF.

V usage is TRBV7-3 and J usage is TRBJ1-2; possible D gene TRBD1, 6 bases. Trimming removed 11 bases from V and 8 bases from J, with 18 bases in between. This CDR3 is 12 amino acids long. Germline CDR1 SGHTA, CDR2 FQGTGA. The CDR3 DNA follows: TGTGCCGGGCAACGACAGGCGGGAGGCTACACCTTC. Translation: CAGQRQAGGYTF.

For the CDR3, the DNA is TGTGCCAGCAGCTCTAGGGGGCCCTACGAGCAGTACGTC. The encoded protein is CASSSRGPYEQYV. The chain has TRBV7-3 and TRBJ2-7; 7 bases map to TRBD1. Trimming at V came to 4 bases and at J to 2 bases, leaving 2 bases not matched to a gene. From germline, CDR1 is SGHTA and CDR2 FQGTGA. The CDR3 has 13 residues.

V gene TRBV11-2 combines with J gene TRBJ2-3; 11 nucleotides agree with TRBD2. The junction had 10 bases not matched to a gene; V was cut back by 5 bases and J by 3 bases. The CDR3 is 17 amino acids. Germline assignment: CDR1 SGHAT and CDR2 FQNNGV. As DNA, the CDR3 is TGTGCCAGCAGCATCGGGACTAGCGGACGCGGAACAGATACGCAGTATTTT. The encoded protein is CASSIGTSGRGTDTQYF.

This clonotype was found a few times. This chain connects TRBV4-1 to TRBJ1-2; D is uncertain. This CDR3 comprises 11 residues. Trimming took off 3 bases at V and 5 bases at J, with 4 bases between the two ends. The germline CDR1 and CDR2 sequences are MGHRA and YSYEKL. The CDR3 spells CASSHGYGYTF. The CDR3 bases are TGCGCCAGCAGCCATGGATATGGCTACACCTTC.

This clonotype was recorded at least ten times. The V and J genes are TRBV7-8 and TRBJ2-1; TRBD2 matches 8 bases. CDR1 is SGHVS, CDR2 FQNEAQ, per germline. Trimming took 4 bases from V and 4 from J; bases not matched to a gene: 6. There are 15 residues in the CDR3. Here the CDR3 reads CASSWSGTSYNEQFF. The CDR3 coding sequence is TGTGCCAGCAGCTGGAGCGGGACTAGTTACAATGAGCAGTTCTTC.

V is TRBV5-1 and J is TRBJ2-7; 7 bases fit TRBD2. CDR3 length: 15 amino acids. The V gene's germline CDR1 is SGHRS and CDR2 YFSETQ. Germline trimming cut 1 base from V and 2 bases from J; bases unmatched to any gene: 6. The CDR3 nucleotides are TGCGCCAGCAGCTTGAGGACTAGTCGCCCCTACGAGCAGTACTTC. Translation: CASSLRTSRPYEQYF. Drawing the rest from reference TRBV5-1 and TRBJ2-7, the complete variable domain is KAGVTQTPRYLIKTRGQQVTLSCSPISGHRSVSWYQQTPGQGLQFLFEYFSETQRNKGNFPGRFSGRQFSNSRSEMNVSTLELGDSALYLCASSLRTSRPYEQYFGPGTRLTVT.

In this sample, this clonotype turned up a few times. DNA for the CDR3: TGTGCCAGCAGCTTATCACGGGGACTAGCGGCGCAAGAGACCCAGTACTTC. Translated, it gives CASSLSRGLAAQETQYF. This chain joins TRBV7-8 and TRBJ2-5; the match to TRBD2 covers 11 bases. CDR1 SGHVS and CDR2 FQNEAQ come from the germline V gene. V shed 2 bases and J 2 bases; nucleotides not matched to a gene: 7. The CDR3 consists of 17 residues. Full variable domain (missing parts from reference TRBV7-8 and TRBJ2-5): GAGVSQSPRYKVAKRGQDVALRCDPISGHVSLFWYQQALGQGPEFLTYFQNEAQLDKSGLPSDRFFAERPEGSVSTLKIQRTQQEDSAVYLCASSLSRGLAAQETQYFGPGTRLLVL.

In this sample, this clonotype turned up many times. The chain combines TRBV4-2 with TRBJ2-1; 10 nucleotides align to TRBD2. Trimming at V came to 4 bases and at J to 5 bases, leaving 11 bases not matched to a gene. Looked up from germline, CDR1 is LGHNA and CDR2 is YNFKEQ. The length of the CDR3 is 17 residues. The CDR3 sequence is CASSPLNLAGEHNEQFF. CDR3 sequence (DNA): TGTGCCAGCAGCCCCTTAAACCTAGCGGGGGAACACAATGAGCAGTTCTTC.

This clonotype showed up many times. The gene calls are TRBV27 and TRBJ2-1, with D possibly matching TRBD2 (5 bases). The V end was cut by 5 bases, the J end by 9 bases, with 20 bases between. Germline assignment: CDR1 MNHEY and CDR2 SMNVEV (reference sequence). The CDR3 length is 15 residues. The CDR3 sequence: CASSPPPLASSEQFF. In DNA form, the CDR3 reads TGTGCCAGCAGTCCGCCACCTCTAGCTTCCAGTGAGCAGTTCTTC.

This rearrangement joins TRBV4-1 to TRBJ2-7, with D perhaps TRBD1 (6 bases). The CDR3 consists of 15 residues. V was pared by 1 base and J by 4 bases, with 14 bases between. Germline values: CDR1 MGHRA, CDR2 YSYEKL. The CDR3 DNA follows: TGCGCCAGCAGCCAAGCGGACCAGGGGCAGTACGAGCAGTACGTC. As protein: CASSQADQGQYEQYV.

This chain joins TRBV5-6 and TRBJ2-5; the match to TRBD1 covers 7 bases. This CDR3 has 13 residues. The trim removed 0 bases at V and 5 bases at J, leaving 1 base unmatched. Germline V gene lookup returns CDR1 SGHDT and CDR2 YYEEEE. This CDR3 is CASSLGDSETQYF. CDR3 nucleotide sequence: TGTGCCAGCAGCTTGGGGGACAGCGAGACCCAGTACTTC.

This clonotype has more than one count but fewer than ten. The chain links TRBV5-1 to TRBJ2-7; 8 bases are shared with TRBD1. The ends lost 0 bases at V and 4 bases at J; junction bases unmatched: 0. Germline V gives CDR1 SGHRS, CDR2 YFSETQ. The CDR3 contains 13 residues. The CDR3: CASSLGTGYEQYV. In DNA form, the CDR3 reads TGCGCCAGCAGCTTGGGGACAGGGTACGAGCAGTACGTC.

The chain combines TRBV5-1 with TRBJ2-7; TRBD1 aligns across 8 bases. Trimming took 1 base from V and 2 from J; bases not matched to a gene: 2. This CDR3 contains 14 residues. In germline, CDR1 is SGHRS, CDR2 YFSETQ. CDR3 nucleotide sequence: TGCGCCAGCAGCTTGACAGGGGGAACCTACGAGCAGTACTTC. Translation gives CASSLTGGTYEQYF.

This clonotype was observed a handful of times. The V call is TRBV30, the J call TRBJ2-7; the match to TRBD1 covers 10 bases. Germline loops: CDR1 GTSNPN, CDR2 SVGIG (reference sequence). CDR3 length: 13 amino acids. Germline trimming cut 3 bases from V and 2 bases from J; bases unmatched to any gene: 1. CDR3 nucleotides: TGTGCCTGGAGCGGGACAGGGGCCTACGAGCAGTACTTC. This sequence encodes CAWSGTGAYEQYF.

This clonotype has a count of ten or more. The rearrangement joins TRBV6-4 to TRBJ2-3, with 10 positions matching TRBD2. The J segment lost 4 bases and the V segment lost 0 bases, leaving 1 base of the junction unmatched. The CDR3 length is 15 residues. Germline CDR1 MRHNA, CDR2 SNTAGT. The DNA for the CDR3 is TGTGCCAGCAGTGACTCTAGCGGGGGGCCAGATACGCAGTATTTT. Translation gives CASSDSSGGPDTQYF.

The rearrangement links TRBV4-2 to TRBJ1-5; TRBD1 matches 8 bases. Germline CDR1 is LGHNA and CDR2 is YNFKEQ. V lost 0 bases, J lost 4 bases, and 8 bases stayed unmatched. The CDR3 spans 17 residues. CDR3 nucleotides: TGTGCCAGCAGCCAAGAGCAGGGGGCTGTTGGGAATCAGCCCCAGCATTTT. Protein: CASSQEQGAVGNQPQHF.

This clonotype turned up a few times. This rearrangement joins TRBV29-1 to TRBJ2-5; 15 bases map to TRBD2. The V gene end was trimmed by 5 bases and the J gene end by 5 bases; junction bases not matched to a gene: 6. Looked up from germline, CDR1 is SQVTM and CDR2 is ANQGSEA. The CDR3 length is 15 residues. The CDR3 reads CSVLGLAGGRETQYF. DNA for the CDR3: TGCAGCGTTCTCGGACTAGCGGGGGGGCGGGAGACCCAGTACTTC.

This clonotype appeared a few times. The rearrangement joins TRBV4-1 to TRBJ2-5; 9 nucleotides line up with TRBD1. The CDR3 totals 16 residues. Germline V gene data show CDR1 as MGHRA and CDR2 as YSYEKL. V lost 0 bases, J lost 2 bases, and 4 bases stayed unmatched. The DNA for the CDR3 is TGCGCCAGCAGCCAAGAAGGAGGGACAGGGCAAGAGACCCAGTACTTC. Its translation is CASSQEGGTGQETQYF.

This clonotype was recorded a few times. The rearrangement uses TRBV30 and TRBJ2-1; D tentatively fits TRBD1 or TRBD2 (6 bases each). Germline V gene lookup returns CDR1 GTSNPN and CDR2 SVGIG (reference sequence). This CDR3 comprises 12 residues. V lost 0 bases to trimming and J lost 9 bases, with 9 bases between them. DNA of the CDR3: TGTGCCTGGAGTGTACGGGGGCTTGAGCAGTTCTTC. Encoded protein: CAWSVRGLEQFF.

There are a few counts of this clonotype. V is TRBV5-5 and J is TRBJ1-1; 7 bases map to TRBD1. V dropped 4 bases and J dropped 4; count of bases not matched to a gene: 10. CDR1 and CDR2 from the germline V gene are SGHKS and YYEKEE (reference sequence). The CDR3 has 15 amino acids. DNA for the CDR3: TGTGCCAGCAGCACCCGACAGGGTAGTGTCACTGAAGCTTTCTTT. Its protein is CASSTRQGSVTEAFF.

In its sample, this clonotype was seen a few times. The rearrangement joins TRBV28 to TRBJ1-2; tentative D call: TRBD1 (6 bases). V was shortened by 6 bases and J by 8 bases, with 16 bases between the two germline ends. Germline V gene data show CDR1 as MDHEN and CDR2 as SYDVKM. There are 13 residues in the CDR3. The DNA for the CDR3 is TGTGCCAGCAGGGAACAGGGAGGCCGAGGCTACACCTTC. This gives the protein CASREQGGRGYTF.

V and J are TRBV7-8 and TRBJ1-2, with TRBD1 matching 8 bases. CDR3 length: 17 residues. Unmatched junction bases numbered 14, after V lost 0 bases and J lost 8 bases. Looked up from germline, CDR1 is SGHVS and CDR2 is FQNEAQ. CDR3 amino acids: CASSLASLDRAGHGYTF. The CDR3 bases are TGTGCCAGCAGCTTAGCCTCTTTGGACAGGGCTGGGCACGGCTACACCTTC.

The gene calls are TRBV4-1 and TRBJ2-7; 8 positions agree with TRBD1. The CDR3 consists of 15 residues. V shed 3 bases, J shed 5 bases, and the junction held 9 bases outside the gene matches. CDR1 is MGHRA, CDR2 YSYEKL, per germline. CDR3 in DNA: TGCGCCAGCAGCCACCCCGGGACAGGTGTCCACGAGCAGTACTTC. The encoded protein is CASSHPGTGVHEQYF.

This clonotype was seen a few times. The rearrangement links TRBV7-9 to TRBJ2-3; 8 positions agree with TRBD2. Germline V gene data show CDR1 as SEHNR and CDR2 as FQNEAQ (reference sequence). The CDR3 covers 15 residues. V trimming: 5 bases; J trimming: 6 bases; junction bases outside the gene matches: 10. The CDR3 sequence is CASSNRGGRGDTQYF. DNA of the CDR3: TGTGCCAGCAGCAACCGGGGGGGCCGAGGGGATACGCAGTATTTT.

The chain's CDR3 is CSARDRTASYEQYF. The CDR3 coding sequence is TGCAGTGCTAGAGATAGGACAGCCTCCTACGAGCAGTACTTC. The rearrangement uses TRBV20-1 and TRBJ2-7; a weak D match, TRBD1 (6 bases). The V and J ends lost 0 bases and 0 bases respectively, with 9 bases between them. The CDR3 sequence is 14 residues long. The V gene's germline CDR1 is DFQATT and CDR2 SNEGSKA (reference sequence).

This clonotype was detected only a few times. This sequence joins TRBV18 and TRBJ1-4; D remains unclear. The V end was cut by 8 bases, the J end by 0 bases, with 10 bases between. The germline CDR1 and CDR2 sequences are KGHSH and LQKENI. CDR3 length equals 14 residues. The CDR3 nucleotides read TGTGCCAGCGCAAGGGCGGCAACTAATGAAAAACTGTTTTTT. Residues: CASARAATNEKLFF.

This clonotype was seen just once. The chain is built from TRBV7-3 and TRBJ2-1; 11 bases are a match to TRBD2. V lost 3 bases and J lost 10; bases outside the gene matches: 8. Per the germline V gene, CDR1 is SGHTA and CDR2 is FQGTGA. The CDR3 runs 15 residues. CDR3: CASSFSGGAQREQFF. The CDR3 region has the DNA TGTGCCAGCAGCTTTAGCGGGGGGGCTCAAAGAGAGCAGTTCTTC.

The V call is TRBV6-5, the J call TRBJ2-2; tentatively, D is TRBD1 (5 bases). The CDR3 totals 16 residues. Trimming left V 0 bases short and J 2 bases short, with 10 bases between. Germline loops: CDR1 MNHEY, CDR2 SVGAGI. In DNA form, the CDR3 reads TGTGCCAGCAGTTACTCCAGACAGAGTAACACCGGGGAGCTGTTTTTT. Translation gives CASSYSRQSNTGELFF.